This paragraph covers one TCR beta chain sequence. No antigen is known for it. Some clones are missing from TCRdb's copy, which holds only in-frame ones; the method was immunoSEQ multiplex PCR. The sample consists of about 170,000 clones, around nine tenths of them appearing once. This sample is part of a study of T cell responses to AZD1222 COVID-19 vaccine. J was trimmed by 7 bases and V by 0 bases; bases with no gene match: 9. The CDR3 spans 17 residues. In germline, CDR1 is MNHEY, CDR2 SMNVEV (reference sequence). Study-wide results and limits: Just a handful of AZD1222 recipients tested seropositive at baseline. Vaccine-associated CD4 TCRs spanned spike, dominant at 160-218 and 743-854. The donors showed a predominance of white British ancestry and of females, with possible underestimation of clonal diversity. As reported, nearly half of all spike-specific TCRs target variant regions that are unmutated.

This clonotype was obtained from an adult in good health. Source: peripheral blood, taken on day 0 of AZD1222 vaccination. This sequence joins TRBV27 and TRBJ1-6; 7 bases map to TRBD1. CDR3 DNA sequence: TGTGCCAGCAGTTTATCGGCCAGGGGGGGACGCAATTCACCCCTCCACTTT. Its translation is CASSLSARGGRNSPLHF.